Shown below are 19 T cell receptor beta chains from a single sample sequenced in a study of T-cell memory formation after mild COVID-19 (dated by TCRdb to about 2021). Libraries came from 5' RACE. The sequencer listed for this sample is Illumina NovaSeq 6000. Through fastp at Q25 and MiXCR, TCRdb rebuilt clones from the public reads, retaining in-frame beta chains. Each entry merges the rows of one CDR3 protein and shows their most common DNA and genes. For this sample there are about 600,000 distinct CDR3 sequences; less than 25% appear just once. The ten largest account for around 7.7% of the sample. Sequenced sample: PBMCs or a T cell subset sorted from them (not recorded which). Every receptor here comes from an adult woman who had mild COVID-19 (a few samples of this study predate the infection). The sample titles of this study are shuffled in the database, so cell type and time point are left out; the donor was told from shared clones.

This clonotype was recorded a few times. The genes are TRBV7-9 and TRBJ1-4; 9 bases line up with TRBD1. This CDR3 has 18 amino acids. V shed 5 bases and J 6 bases; nucleotides not matched to a gene: 16. Germline assignment: CDR1 SEHNR and CDR2 FQNEAQ (reference sequence). The CDR3 protein is CASSLGNTGTGKDEKLFF. The DNA for the CDR3 is TGTGCCAGCAGCCTAGGAAACACCGGGACAGGGAAGGATGAAAAACTGTTTTTT.

The chain couples TRBV7-9 to TRBJ1-2; perhaps TRBD1 as D (6 bases). Trimming cost V 3 bases and J 6 bases, with 17 bases left between them. Germline CDR1 SEHNR, CDR2 FQNEAQ (reference sequence). There are 15 residues in the CDR3. Here the CDR3 reads CASSFSAGTRHGYTF. The DNA of the CDR3 is TGTGCCAGCAGCTTCTCAGCCGGGACAAGGCATGGCTACACCTTC.

There are a few counts of this clonotype. The chain combines TRBV7-8 with TRBJ2-1; 7 bases match TRBD2. CDR3 length: 18 amino acids. Trimming cost V 5 bases and J 4 bases; bases outside gene matches: 17. CDR1 is SGHVS and CDR2 is FQNEAQ in the germline V gene. CDR3 bases: TGTGCCAGCAGCCACAGACTAGCTTCGCGGGCGGTGTACAATGAGCAGTTCTTC. This codes for CASSHRLASRAVYNEQFF.

This clonotype appeared a few times. CDR3 sequence reads: CASSRTSGGTGELFF. CDR3 DNA sequence: TGCGCCAGCAGCCGGACTAGCGGGGGAACCGGGGAGCTGTTTTTT. V and J are TRBV4-1 and TRBJ2-2, with 13 positions matching TRBD2. In germline, CDR1 is MGHRA, CDR2 YSYEKL. CDR3 size: 15 residues. Trimming took 4 bases from V and 5 from J; bases not matched to a gene: 1.

The gene calls are TRBV20-1 and TRBJ2-3, with no clear D. Germline V gene sequence: CDR1 DFQATT, CDR2 SNEGSKA (reference sequence). The CDR3 covers 10 residues. V was pared by 5 bases and J by 5 bases, with 5 bases between. Here the CDR3 reads CSAGRDTQYF. DNA of the CDR3: TGCAGTGCTGGCCGAGATACGCAGTATTTT.

The J gene is TRBJ2-2, the V gene TRBV4-3; 7 nucleotides agree with TRBD2. The CDR3 is 17 amino acids. Per the germline V gene, CDR1 is LGHNA and CDR2 is YSLEER. Unmatched junction bases numbered 4, after V lost 0 bases and J lost 0 bases. As DNA, the CDR3 is TGCGCCAGCAGCCAAGAACCGACTAGCCCGAACACCGGGGAGCTGTTTTTT. Its protein is CASSQEPTSPNTGELFF.

This clonotype was counted only a few times. The chain recombines TRBV11-1 with TRBJ1-1; D possibly corresponds to TRBD1 (6 bases). This CDR3 spans 14 amino acids. CDR1 and CDR2 (germline): SGHAT, FQDESV (reference sequence). V gave up 2 bases and J gave up 5 bases, with 12 bases separating them. CDR3 region: CASSLKVTGTEAFF. The CDR3 DNA reads TGTGCCAGCAGCTTAAAAGTGACAGGAACTGAAGCTTTCTTT.

This clonotype was observed a few times. The chain recombines TRBV20-1 with TRBJ1-2; TRBD1 is a possible D gene (6 bases). Germline CDR1 reads DFQATT; CDR2 reads SNEGSKA (reference sequence). Trimming pared 3 bases from V and 4 bases from J, leaving 24 bases between. This CDR3 is built from 17 residues. CDR3 in amino acids: CSASHYRAGAKSYGYTF. The DNA of the CDR3 is TGCAGTGCTAGTCATTACCGAGCAGGGGCTAAATCCTATGGCTACACCTTC.

The chain uses TRBV30 and TRBJ2-7; TRBD2 matches at 7 bases. J gave up 1 base and V 6 bases, and 15 bases lay outside the gene matches. There are 16 residues in the CDR3. CDR1 and CDR2 from the germline V gene are GTSNPN and SVGIG (reference sequence). The CDR3: CACLGERGEKSYEQYF. Here the CDR3 DNA reads TGTGCCTGTTTGGGCGAGCGGGGCGAAAAATCCTACGAGCAGTACTTC.

This clonotype was counted between two and nine times. The chain links TRBV12-3 or TRBV12-4 to TRBJ2-5; D is unresolved. CDR3 length: 15 residues. Trimming removed 4 bases from V and 0 bases from J, with 12 bases in between. The CDR3 DNA reads TGTGCCAGCAGTTCCAATCGGGTCTACCAAGAGACCCAGTACTTC. Translating it yields CASSSNRVYQETQYF.

Only a few counts were recorded for this clonotype. The chain recombines TRBV20-1 with TRBJ2-7; D remains ambiguous. The CDR3 has 12 amino acids. Germline V gene lookup returns CDR1 DFQATT and CDR2 SNEGSKA (reference sequence). V dropped 5 bases and J dropped 2 bases, with 10 bases sitting between them. The CDR3, as DNA: TGCAGTGCTCCGACTGATACCTACGAGCAGTACTTC. Protein sequence: CSAPTDTYEQYF.

V gene TRBV20-1 combines with J gene TRBJ2-1; D is uncertain. This CDR3 contains 12 residues. With 8 bases removed from V and 8 bases from J, the gap between germline ends came to 16 bases. CDR1 DFQATT and CDR2 SNEGSKA come from the germline V gene (reference sequence). CDR3 in amino acids: CSWVVSIDEQFF. In DNA form, the CDR3 reads TGCAGTTGGGTTGTGAGTATCGATGAGCAGTTCTTC.

The rearrangement uses TRBV7-6 and TRBJ1-1; 7 bases fit TRBD1. This CDR3 is 15 amino acids long. Germline V gene data show CDR1 as SGHVS and CDR2 as FNYEAQ. V lost 1 base and J lost 4; bases outside the gene matches: 6. CDR3: CASSLGGPGGTEAFF. The CDR3 DNA is TGTGCCAGCAGCTTAGGGGGGCCAGGGGGCACTGAAGCTTTCTTT. Filled out from reference TRBV7-6 and TRBJ1-1, the complete variable domain reads GAGVSQSPRYKVTKRGQDVALRCDPISGHVSLYWYRQALGQGPEFLTYFNYEAQQDKSGLPNDRFSAERPEGSISTLTIQRTEQRDSAMYRCASSLGGPGGTEAFFGQGTRLTVV.

This clonotype showed up just a few times. The chain joins TRBV4-1 to TRBJ2-3; TRBD2 agrees at 11 bases. Germline assignment: CDR1 MGHRA and CDR2 YSYEKL. The CDR3 has 15 residues. J was trimmed by 3 bases and V by 8 bases; bases with no gene match: 7. The CDR3 coding sequence is TGCGCCAGCGGATCCGGGACTAGCGGTACAGATACGCAGTATTTT. As protein: CASGSGTSGTDTQYF.

V usage is TRBV6-2 or TRBV6-3 and J usage is TRBJ2-5; TRBD2 matches 12 bases. V lost 6 bases and J lost 5; bases outside the gene matches: 7. There are 15 residues in the CDR3. The germline gives CDR1 MNHEY, CDR2 SVGEGT. The CDR3 spells CASRRLAGDWETQYF. The CDR3 DNA is TGTGCCAGCAGGCGACTAGCGGGAGACTGGGAGACCCAGTACTTC.

This clonotype was counted a few times. The rearrangement links TRBV12-3 or TRBV12-4 to TRBJ1-2; perhaps TRBD1 as D (5 bases). The CDR3 is made up of 13 amino acids. Trimming removed 10 bases from V and 5 bases from J, with 17 bases in between. CDR3 protein: CAISAGVGYGYTF. DNA for the CDR3: TGTGCCATTTCGGCGGGGGTTGGTTATGGCTACACCTTC.

This sequence joins TRBV29-1 and TRBJ2-3; 9 bases map to TRBD2. J lost 4 bases, V lost 0 bases, and 5 bases had no gene match. The germline CDR1 and CDR2 sequences are SQVTM and ANQGSEA. CDR3 length: 15 amino acids. The CDR3 here is CSVEDPWTSADTQYF. In DNA form, the CDR3 reads TGCAGCGTTGAAGATCCTTGGACTAGCGCAGATACGCAGTATTTT.

V usage is TRBV9 and J usage is TRBJ1-1, with a weak D call TRBD1 (5 bases). The V and J ends lost 0 bases and 1 base respectively, with 7 bases between them. Germline values: CDR1 SGDLS, CDR2 YYNGEE. There are 14 residues in the CDR3. The CDR3 sequence is CASSVVGGNTEAFF. CDR3 sequence (DNA): TGTGCCAGCAGCGTAGTTGGGGGGAACACTGAAGCTTTCTTT.

This clonotype showed up many times. This rearrangement joins TRBV12-3 or TRBV12-4 to TRBJ2-1, with 8 bases that match TRBD1. CDR3 size: 12 residues. The junction had 5 bases not matched to a gene; V was cut back by 9 bases and J by 7 bases. DNA of the CDR3: TGTGCCAGTCGACAGGGGTGGAATGAGCAGTTCTTC. Amino acid sequence: CASRQGWNEQFF.